This TCR beta chain was sequenced during a study of cytomegalovirus exposure and HLA in healthy donors. For the study at large: Among the roughly 370 genotyped donors, approximately 81% were placed in the Caucasian-associated ancestry cluster.

Whole-study results and caveats: Sequencing likely caused a cluster of highly shared sequence variants. Analyzed later, association rates of TCRs varied across HLA loci, with DRB1 most and HLA-C fewest. Three CMV-associated chains were confirmed in vitro to be specific for CMV antigens.

Germline CDR1 and CDR2: MGHRA and YSYEKL. The CDR3 contains 14 residues. After removal of 0 bases from V and 8 bases from J, the junction contained 4 bases not matched to a gene. PCR amplification relied on 60 Vbeta primers (plus 13 Jbeta primers). The protocol was immunoSEQ multiplex PCR, while the TCRdb copy is restricted to in-frame clones and leaves out a portion. The sample has around 110,000 clones; around three quarters are singletons. This clone occurred many times. Its antigen is as yet unknown. This receptor was obtained from a man aged 25 to 45 in good health and CMV-seropositive. This sequence joins TRBV4-1 and TRBJ1-1, with 9 bases lining up with TRBD1. Sequences were obtained from PBMCs. CDR3 loop: CASSQEQGAVEAFF. The DNA of the CDR3 is TGCGCCAGCAGCCAAGAACAGGGGGCCGTGGAAGCTTTCTTT.